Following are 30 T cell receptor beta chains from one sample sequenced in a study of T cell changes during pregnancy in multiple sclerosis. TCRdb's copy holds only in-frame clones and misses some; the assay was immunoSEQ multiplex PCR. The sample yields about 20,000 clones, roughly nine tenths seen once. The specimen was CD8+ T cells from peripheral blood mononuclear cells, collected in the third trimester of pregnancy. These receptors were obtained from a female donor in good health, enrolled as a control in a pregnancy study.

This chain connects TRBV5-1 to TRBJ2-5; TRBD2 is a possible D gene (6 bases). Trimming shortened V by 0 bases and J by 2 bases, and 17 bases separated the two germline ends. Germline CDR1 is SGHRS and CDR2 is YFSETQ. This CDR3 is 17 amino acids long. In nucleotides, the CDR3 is TGCGCCAGCAGCTTGGAATGGGGTCCGGGGGTGCAAGAGACCCAGTACTTC. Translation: CASSLEWGPGVQETQYF.

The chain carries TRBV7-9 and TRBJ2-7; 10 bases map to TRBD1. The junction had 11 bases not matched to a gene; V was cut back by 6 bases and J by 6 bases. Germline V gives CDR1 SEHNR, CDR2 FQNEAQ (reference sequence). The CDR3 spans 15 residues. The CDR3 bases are TGTGCCAGCAGTCAACCGGGACAGGGGTACCTCGAGCAGTACTTC. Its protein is CASSQPGQGYLEQYF.

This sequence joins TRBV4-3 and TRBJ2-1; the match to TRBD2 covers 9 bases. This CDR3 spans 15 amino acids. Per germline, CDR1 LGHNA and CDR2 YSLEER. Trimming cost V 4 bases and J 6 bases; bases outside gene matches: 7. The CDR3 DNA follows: TGCGCCAGCAGCCGAGATAGCGGGAGAATCAATGAGCAGTTCTTC. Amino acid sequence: CASSRDSGRINEQFF.

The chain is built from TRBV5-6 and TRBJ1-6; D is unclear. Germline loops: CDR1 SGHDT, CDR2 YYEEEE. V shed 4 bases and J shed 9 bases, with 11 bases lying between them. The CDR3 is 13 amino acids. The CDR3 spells CASSPGLVSPLHF. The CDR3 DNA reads TGTGCCAGCAGCCCCGGTCTAGTTTCACCCCTCCACTTT.

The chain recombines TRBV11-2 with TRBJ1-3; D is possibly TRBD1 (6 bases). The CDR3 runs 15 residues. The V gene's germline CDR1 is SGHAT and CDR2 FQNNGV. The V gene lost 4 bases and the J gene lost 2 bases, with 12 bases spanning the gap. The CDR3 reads CASSSREGAGNTIYF. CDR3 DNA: TGTGCCAGCAGCTCACGGGAGGGGGCTGGAAACACCATATATTTT.

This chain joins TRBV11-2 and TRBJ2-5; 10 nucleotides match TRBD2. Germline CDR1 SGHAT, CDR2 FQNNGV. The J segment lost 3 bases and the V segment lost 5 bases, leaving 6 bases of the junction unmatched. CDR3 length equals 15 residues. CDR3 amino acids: CASSRTSGPEETQYF. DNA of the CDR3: TGTGCCAGCAGCCGGACTAGCGGCCCGGAAGAGACCCAGTACTTC.

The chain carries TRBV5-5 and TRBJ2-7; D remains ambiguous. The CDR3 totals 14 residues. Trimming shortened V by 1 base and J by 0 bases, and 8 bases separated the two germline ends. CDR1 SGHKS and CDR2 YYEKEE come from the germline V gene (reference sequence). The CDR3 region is CASSLSRSSYEQYF. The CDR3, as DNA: TGTGCCAGCAGCTTGAGTCGCAGCTCCTACGAGCAGTACTTC.

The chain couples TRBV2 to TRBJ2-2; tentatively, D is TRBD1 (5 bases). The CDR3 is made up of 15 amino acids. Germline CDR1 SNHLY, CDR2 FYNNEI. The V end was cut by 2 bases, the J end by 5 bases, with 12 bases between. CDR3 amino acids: CASSEIDSPTGELFF. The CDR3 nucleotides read TGTGCCAGCAGTGAAATAGACAGCCCGACCGGGGAGCTGTTTTTT. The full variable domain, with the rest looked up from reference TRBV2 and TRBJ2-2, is EPEVTQTPSHQVTQMGQEVILRCVPISNHLYFYWYRQILGQKVEFLVSFYNNEISEKSEIFDDQFSVERPDGSNFTLKIRSTKLEDSAMYFCASSEIDSPTGELFFGEGSRLTVL.

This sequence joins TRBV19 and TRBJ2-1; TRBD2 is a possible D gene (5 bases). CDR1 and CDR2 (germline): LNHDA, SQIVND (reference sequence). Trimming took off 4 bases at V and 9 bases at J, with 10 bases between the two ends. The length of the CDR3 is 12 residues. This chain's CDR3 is CASSTLAAEQFF. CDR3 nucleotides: TGTGCCAGTAGTACTCTAGCAGCTGAGCAGTTCTTC.

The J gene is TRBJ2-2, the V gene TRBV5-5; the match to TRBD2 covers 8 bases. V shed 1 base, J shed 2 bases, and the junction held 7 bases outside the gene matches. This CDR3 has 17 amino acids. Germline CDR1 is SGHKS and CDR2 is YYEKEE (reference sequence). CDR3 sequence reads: CASSLIELAENTGELFF. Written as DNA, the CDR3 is TGTGCCAGCAGCTTGATAGAACTAGCGGAAAACACCGGGGAGCTGTTTTTT.

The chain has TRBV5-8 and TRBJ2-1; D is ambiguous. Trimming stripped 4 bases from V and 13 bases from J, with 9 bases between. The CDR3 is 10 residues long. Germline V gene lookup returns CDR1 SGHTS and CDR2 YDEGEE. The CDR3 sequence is CASSLQAQFF. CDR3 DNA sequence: TGTGCCAGCAGCCTCCAAGCCCAGTTCTTC.

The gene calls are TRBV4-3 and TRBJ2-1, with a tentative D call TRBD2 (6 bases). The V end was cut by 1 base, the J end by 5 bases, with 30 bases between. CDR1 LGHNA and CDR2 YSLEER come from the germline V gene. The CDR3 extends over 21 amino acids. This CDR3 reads CASSQVLRDADVGRFDNEQFF. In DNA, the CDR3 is TGCGCCAGCAGCCAAGTGTTGCGGGACGCAGACGTGGGTCGATTTGACAATGAGCAGTTCTTC.

CDR3 loop: CASSLEASGGSSYNEQFF. CDR3 in DNA: TGTGCCAGCAGCTTAGAGGCTAGCGGGGGCAGCTCCTACAATGAGCAGTTCTTC. The chain combines TRBV11-2 with TRBJ2-1, with 10 bases fitting TRBD2. CDR1 and CDR2 from the germline V gene are SGHAT and FQNNGV. The V gene end was trimmed by 0 bases and the J gene end by 0 bases; junction bases not matched to a gene: 5. The CDR3 runs 18 residues. Looking up the rest from reference TRBV11-2 and TRBJ2-1 gives the full variable domain: EAGVAQSPRYKIIEKRQSVAFWCNPISGHATLYWYQQILGQGPKLLIQFQNNGVVDDSQLPKDRFSAERLKGVDSTLKIQPAKLEDSAVYLCASSLEASGGSSYNEQFFGPGTRLTVL.

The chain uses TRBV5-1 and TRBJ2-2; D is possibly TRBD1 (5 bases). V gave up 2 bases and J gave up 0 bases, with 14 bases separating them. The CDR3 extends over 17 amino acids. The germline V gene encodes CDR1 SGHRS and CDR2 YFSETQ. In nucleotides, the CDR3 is TGCGCCAGCAGCTTAAGTCCCCAGGGTCCGAACACCGGGGAGCTGTTTTTT. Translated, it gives CASSLSPQGPNTGELFF.

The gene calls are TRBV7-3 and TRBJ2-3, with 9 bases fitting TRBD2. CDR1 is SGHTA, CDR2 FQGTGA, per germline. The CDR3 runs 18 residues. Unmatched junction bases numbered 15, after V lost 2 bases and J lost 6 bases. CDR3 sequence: CASSLWGSGGERGDTQYF. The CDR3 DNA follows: TGTGCCAGCAGCTTATGGGGTAGCGGGGGAGAACGGGGGGATACGCAGTATTTT.

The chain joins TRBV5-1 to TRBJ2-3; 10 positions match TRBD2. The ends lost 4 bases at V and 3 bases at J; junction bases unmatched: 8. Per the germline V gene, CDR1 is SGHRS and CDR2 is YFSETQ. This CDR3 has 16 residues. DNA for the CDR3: TGCGCCAGCAGCCTCCCAAGCGGGGGGGTGACAGATACGCAGTATTTT. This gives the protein CASSLPSGGVTDTQYF.

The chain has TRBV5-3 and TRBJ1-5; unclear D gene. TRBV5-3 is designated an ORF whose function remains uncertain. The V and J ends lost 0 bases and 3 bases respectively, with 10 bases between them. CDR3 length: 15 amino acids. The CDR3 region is CARSLGSRHNQPQHF. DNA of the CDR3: TGTGCCAGAAGCTTGGGGTCCAGGCACAATCAGCCCCAGCATTTT.

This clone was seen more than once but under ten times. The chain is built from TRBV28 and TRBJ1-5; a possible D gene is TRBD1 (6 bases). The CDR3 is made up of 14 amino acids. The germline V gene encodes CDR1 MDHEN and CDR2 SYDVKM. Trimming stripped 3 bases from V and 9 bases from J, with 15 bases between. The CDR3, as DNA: TGTGCCAGCAGTTTGGGGGGGGCCTTAGGGCCCCAGCATTTT. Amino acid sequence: CASSLGGALGPQHF.

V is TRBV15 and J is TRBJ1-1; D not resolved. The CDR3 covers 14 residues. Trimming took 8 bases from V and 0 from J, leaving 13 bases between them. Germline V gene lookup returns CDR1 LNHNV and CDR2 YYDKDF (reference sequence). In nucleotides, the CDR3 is TGTGCCACCCGAAAGACTGAAATGAACACTGAAGCTTTCTTT. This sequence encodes CATRKTEMNTEAFF.

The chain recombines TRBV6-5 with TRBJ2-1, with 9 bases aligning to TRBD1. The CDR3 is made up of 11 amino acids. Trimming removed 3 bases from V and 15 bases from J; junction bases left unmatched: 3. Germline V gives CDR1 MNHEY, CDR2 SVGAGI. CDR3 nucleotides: TGTGCCAGCAGTTATGGGGACAGGGTGTTCTTC. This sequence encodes CASSYGDRVFF.

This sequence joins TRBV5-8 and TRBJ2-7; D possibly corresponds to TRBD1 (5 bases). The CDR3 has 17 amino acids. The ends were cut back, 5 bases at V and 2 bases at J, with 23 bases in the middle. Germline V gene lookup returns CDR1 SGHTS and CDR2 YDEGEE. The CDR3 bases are TGTGCCAGCAGTTTCGGATCAGTAGTGACAGTTGCCTACGAGCAGTACTTC. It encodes CASSFGSVVTVAYEQYF.

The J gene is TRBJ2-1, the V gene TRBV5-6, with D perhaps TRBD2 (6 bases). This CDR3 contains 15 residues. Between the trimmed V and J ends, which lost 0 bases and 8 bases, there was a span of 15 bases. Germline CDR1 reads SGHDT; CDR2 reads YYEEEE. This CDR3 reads CASSLEGGRRDEQFF. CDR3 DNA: TGTGCCAGCAGCTTGGAGGGCGGGCGGAGGGATGAGCAGTTCTTC.

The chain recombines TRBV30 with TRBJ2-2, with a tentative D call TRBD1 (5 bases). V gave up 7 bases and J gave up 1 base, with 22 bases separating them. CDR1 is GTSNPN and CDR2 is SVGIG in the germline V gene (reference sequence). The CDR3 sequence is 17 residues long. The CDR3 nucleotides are TGTGCCTTGGAAGACGTAAGGCGACAGTTGAACACCGGGGAGCTGTTTTTT. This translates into CALEDVRRQLNTGELFF.

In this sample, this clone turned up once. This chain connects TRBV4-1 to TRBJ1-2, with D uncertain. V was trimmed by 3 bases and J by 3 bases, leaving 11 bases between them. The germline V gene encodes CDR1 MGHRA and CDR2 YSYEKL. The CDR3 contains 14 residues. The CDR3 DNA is TGCGCCAGCAGCCATGAACACACCTACTATGGCTACACCTTC. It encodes CASSHEHTYYGYTF.

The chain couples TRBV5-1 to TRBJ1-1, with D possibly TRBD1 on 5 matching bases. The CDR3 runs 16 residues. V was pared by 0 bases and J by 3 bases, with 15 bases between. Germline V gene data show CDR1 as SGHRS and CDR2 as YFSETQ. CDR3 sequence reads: CASSLGPSQVDTEAFF. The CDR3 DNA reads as TGCGCCAGCAGCTTGGGTCCCTCACAGGTGGACACTGAAGCTTTCTTT.

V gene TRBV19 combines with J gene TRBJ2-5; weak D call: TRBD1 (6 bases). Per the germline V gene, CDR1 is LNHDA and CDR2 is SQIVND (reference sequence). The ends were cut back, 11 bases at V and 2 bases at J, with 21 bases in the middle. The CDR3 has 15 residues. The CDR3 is CAYEGVGCPQETQYF. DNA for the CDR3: TGTGCCTATGAGGGGGTAGGTTGCCCACAAGAGACCCAGTACTTC.

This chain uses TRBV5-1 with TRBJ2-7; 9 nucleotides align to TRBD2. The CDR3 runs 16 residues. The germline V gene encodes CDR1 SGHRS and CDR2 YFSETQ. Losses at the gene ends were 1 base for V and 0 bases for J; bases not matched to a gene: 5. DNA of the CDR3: TGCGCCAGCAGCTTGCAGGCTAGCGGGACCTCCTACGAGCAGTACTTC. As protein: CASSLQASGTSYEQYF.

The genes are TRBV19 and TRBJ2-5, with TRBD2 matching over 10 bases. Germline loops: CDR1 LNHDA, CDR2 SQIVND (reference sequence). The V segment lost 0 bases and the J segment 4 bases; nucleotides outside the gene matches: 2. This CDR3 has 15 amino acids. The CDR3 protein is CASSIDEREGETQYF. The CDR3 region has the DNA TGTGCCAGTAGTATAGATGAGCGGGAGGGAGAGACCCAGTACTTC.

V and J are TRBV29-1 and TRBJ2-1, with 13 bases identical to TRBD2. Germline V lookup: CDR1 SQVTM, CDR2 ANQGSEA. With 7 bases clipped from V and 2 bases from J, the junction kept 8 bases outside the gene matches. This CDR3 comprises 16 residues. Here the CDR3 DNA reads TGCAGCGACGGACTAGCGGGAGCAGTAACCTACAATGAGCAGTTCTTC. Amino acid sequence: CSDGLAGAVTYNEQFF.

The CDR3, as DNA: TGCGCCAGCAGCCAAATAGGGGGCTACTACAATGAGCAGTTCTTC. Translating gives CASSQIGGYYNEQFF. The chain employs TRBV4-1 and TRBJ2-1; 7 bases are shared with TRBD1. This CDR3 spans 15 amino acids. After removal of 2 bases from V and 3 bases from J, the junction contained 4 bases not matched to a gene. Germline V gene data show CDR1 as MGHRA and CDR2 as YSYEKL.